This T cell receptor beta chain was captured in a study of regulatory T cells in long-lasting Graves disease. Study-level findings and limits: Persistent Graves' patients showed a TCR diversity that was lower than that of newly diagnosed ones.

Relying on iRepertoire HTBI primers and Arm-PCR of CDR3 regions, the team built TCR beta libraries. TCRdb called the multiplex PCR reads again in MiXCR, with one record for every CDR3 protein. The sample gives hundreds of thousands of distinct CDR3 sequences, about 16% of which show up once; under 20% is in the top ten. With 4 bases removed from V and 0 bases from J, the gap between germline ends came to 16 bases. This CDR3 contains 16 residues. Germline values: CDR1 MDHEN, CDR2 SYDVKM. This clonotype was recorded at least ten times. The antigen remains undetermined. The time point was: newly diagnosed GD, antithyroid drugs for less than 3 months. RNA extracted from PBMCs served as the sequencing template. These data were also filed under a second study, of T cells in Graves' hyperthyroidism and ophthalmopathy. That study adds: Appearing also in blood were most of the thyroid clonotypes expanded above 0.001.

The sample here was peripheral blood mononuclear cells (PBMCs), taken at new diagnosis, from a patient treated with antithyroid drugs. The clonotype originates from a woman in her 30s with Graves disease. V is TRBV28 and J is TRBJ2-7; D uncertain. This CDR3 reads CASSSPWAADSYEQYF. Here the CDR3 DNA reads TGTGCCAGCAGTTCGCCCTGGGCAGCCGACTCCTACGAGCAGTACTTC. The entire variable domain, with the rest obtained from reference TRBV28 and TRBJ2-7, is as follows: DVKVTQSSRYLVKRTGEKVFLECVQDMDHENMFWYRQDPGLGLRLIYFSYDVKMKEKGDIPEGYSVSREKKERFSLILESASTNQTSMYLCASSSPWAADSYEQYFGPGTRLTVT.